This T cell receptor (beta chain) was sequenced during a study of CD8 T cells in ankylosing spondylitis. This clonotype was picked up a small number of times. Antigen: not known. TCRdb analysed the 5' RACE reads with MiXCR anew, one entry per CDR3 protein. The sample includes approximately 500,000 distinct CDR3 sequences, roughly 13% of them seen just once. General observations from the study: A number of the motif variants had already been described in reactive arthritis synovial fluid and blood. Among TCR beta sequences, a motif of eight highly homologous variants appeared characteristic of ankylosing spondylitis blood.

This CDR3 is built from 15 residues. Germline CDR1 and CDR2: MGHRA and YSYEKL. Trimming took 4 bases from V and 8 from J, leaving 18 bases between them. This chain uses TRBV4-1 with TRBJ1-5; D possibly corresponds to TRBD1 (6 bases). The source material was blood, either unsorted or a sorted T cell fraction (not recorded which). This TCR derives from a male donor with ankylosing spondylitis. In DNA form, the CDR3 reads TGCGCCAGCAGCCCGAGGGGCCAGGGGCAAGAGCCCCAGCATTTT. Its protein is CASSPRGQGQEPQHF.